The next 11 T cell receptor beta chains were all read from a single sample in a study of identical twins. TCRdb recomputed calls from the 5' RACE reads with MiXCR, one row per CDR3 protein. The data contain under 900,000 distinct CDR3 sequences, 12% of them singletons. These same data were also listed under a study on yellow fever vaccine responses in identical twins.

Material for sequencing was PBMCs. Every receptor here comes from a woman aged 18-30 years in good health.

This chain uses TRBV12-3 or TRBV12-4 with TRBJ1-1, with D unclear. The ends were cut back, 4 bases at V and 3 bases at J, with 12 bases in the middle. CDR3 length equals 14 residues. The CDR3, as DNA: TGTGCCAGCAGTTCCACCGGGTGGGACACTGAAGCTTTCTTT. This translates into CASSSTGWDTEAFF.

The rearrangement links TRBV12-3 or TRBV12-4 to TRBJ1-6, with D hard to call. V was cut by 5 bases and J by 7 bases, with 12 bases left in between. This CDR3 spans 14 amino acids. The DNA of the CDR3 is TGTGCCAGCAGTCCGAGGGCAGTGAATTCACCCCTCCACTTT. This translates into CASSPRAVNSPLHF.

In its sample, this clonotype was seen a few times. CDR3 region: CASSLEKSSGYSPLHF. CDR3 coding DNA: TGCGCCAGCAGCTTGGAGAAATCCTCAGGGTACTCACCCCTCCACTTT. The rearrangement links TRBV5-1 to TRBJ1-6, with D possibly being TRBD1 (5 bases). This CDR3 is 16 amino acids long. The V and J ends lost 0 bases and 10 bases respectively, with 17 bases between them. The germline CDR1 and CDR2 sequences are SGHRS and YFSETQ.

This clonotype was picked up many times. V and J are TRBV5-1 and TRBJ1-1, with 8 bases lining up with TRBD1. The trim removed 4 bases at V and 2 bases at J, leaving 4 bases unmatched. The CDR3 is 14 amino acids. CDR1 is SGHRS and CDR2 is YFSETQ in the germline V gene. CDR3 residues: CASSQDRVNTEAFF. The DNA of the CDR3 is TGCGCCAGCAGCCAGGACAGGGTTAACACTGAAGCTTTCTTT.

Only a few counts were recorded for this clonotype. The chain combines TRBV4-2 with TRBJ2-1; 9 bases are shared with TRBD2. J gave up 3 bases and V 2 bases, and 8 bases lay outside the gene matches. CDR3 length equals 17 residues. Per the germline V gene, CDR1 is LGHNA and CDR2 is YNFKEQ. The CDR3: CASSQRAWREGYNEQFF. As DNA, the CDR3 is TGTGCCAGCAGCCAAAGGGCTTGGCGGGAGGGCTACAATGAGCAGTTCTTC.

This clonotype was picked up a small number of times. This chain links TRBV12-3 or TRBV12-4 with TRBJ2-7; TRBD1 agrees at 7 bases. The CDR3 is made up of 15 amino acids. Trimming removed 5 bases from V and 1 base from J; junction bases left unmatched: 8. CDR3 sequence reads: CASSQGQLHSYEQYF. DNA of the CDR3: TGTGCCAGCAGTCAGGGACAGCTTCATTCCTACGAGCAGTACTTC.

This chain uses TRBV6-2 or TRBV6-3 with TRBJ1-1, with no clear D. CDR3 length: 14 residues. Trimming took off 2 bases at V and 7 bases at J, with 14 bases between the two ends. Germline V gene sequence: CDR1 MNHEY, CDR2 SVGEGT. The CDR3 nucleotides read TGTGCCAGCAGTTACGGCGACCACATCGATGAAGCTTTCTTT. Amino acids: CASSYGDHIDEAFF.

The chain has TRBV28 and TRBJ2-2; 9 nucleotides match TRBD2. Trimming at V came to 5 bases and at J to 15 bases, leaving 19 bases not matched to a gene. Germline assignment: CDR1 MDHEN and CDR2 SYDVKM. The CDR3 contains 16 residues. This CDR3 reads CASSLPAASGGPRVFF. CDR3 DNA sequence: TGTGCCAGCAGTCTACCGGCGGCGAGCGGGGGGCCCCGGGTGTTTTTT.

This clonotype was detected a few times. This chain connects TRBV11-3 to TRBJ2-1; TRBD2 agrees at 10 bases. The CDR3 is made up of 16 amino acids. Germline V gives CDR1 SGHNT, CDR2 YENEEA. J gave up 3 bases and V 5 bases, and 7 bases lay outside the gene matches. The DNA of the CDR3 is TGTGCCAGCAGCCCTCCCGGGACTAGCGTCTACAATGAGCAGTTCTTC. Translating gives CASSPPGTSVYNEQFF.

The table lists this clonotype with a few counts. This chain uses TRBV7-9 with TRBJ2-1; 11 nucleotides match TRBD1. Germline trimming cut 4 bases from V and 7 bases from J; bases unmatched to any gene: 6. This CDR3 has 15 amino acids. Germline CDR1 SEHNR, CDR2 FQNEAQ (reference sequence). The CDR3 region has the DNA TGTGCCAGCAGCTCCTACGGGACAGGGGGGAATGAGCAGTTCTTC. Protein sequence: CASSSYGTGGNEQFF. Complete variable domain (other parts from reference TRBV7-9 and TRBJ2-1): DTGVSQNPRHKITKRGQNVTFRCDPISEHNRLYWYRQTLGQGPEFLTYFQNEAQLEKSRLLSDRFSAERPKGSFSTLEIQRTEQGDSAMYLCASSSYGTGGNEQFFGPGTRLTVL.

The chain combines TRBV2 with TRBJ2-5; TRBD2 matches 8 bases. The CDR3 loop spans 16 amino acids. Per the germline V gene, CDR1 is SNHLY and CDR2 is FYNNEI. V lost 5 bases to trimming and J lost 3 bases; unmatched junction nucleotides: 11. In nucleotides, the CDR3 is TGTGCCAGCAGTCAGCGGGCGGGAGGTATTAAAGAGACCCAGTACTTC. It is translated as CASSQRAGGIKETQYF.